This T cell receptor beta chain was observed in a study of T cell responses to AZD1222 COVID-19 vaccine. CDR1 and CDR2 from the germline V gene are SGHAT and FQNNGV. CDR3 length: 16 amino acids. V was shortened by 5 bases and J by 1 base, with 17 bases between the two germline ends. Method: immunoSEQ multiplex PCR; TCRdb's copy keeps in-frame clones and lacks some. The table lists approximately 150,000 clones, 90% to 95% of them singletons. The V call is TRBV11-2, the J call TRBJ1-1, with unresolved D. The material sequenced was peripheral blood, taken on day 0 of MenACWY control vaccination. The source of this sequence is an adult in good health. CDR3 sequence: CASSVNGRRRNTEAFF. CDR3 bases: TGTGCCAGCAGCGTAAATGGTCGGCGGAGGAACACTGAAGCTTTCTTT.